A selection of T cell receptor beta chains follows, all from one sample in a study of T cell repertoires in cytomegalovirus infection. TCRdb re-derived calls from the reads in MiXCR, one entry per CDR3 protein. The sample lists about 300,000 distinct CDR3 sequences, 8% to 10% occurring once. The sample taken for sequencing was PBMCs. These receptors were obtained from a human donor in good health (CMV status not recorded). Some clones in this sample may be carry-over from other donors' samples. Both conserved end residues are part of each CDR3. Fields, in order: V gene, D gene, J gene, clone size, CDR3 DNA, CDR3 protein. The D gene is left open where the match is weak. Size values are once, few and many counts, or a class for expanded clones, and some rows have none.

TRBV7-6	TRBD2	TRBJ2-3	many	TGTGCCAGCAGCTTAGGGAGCGGGGGGGCCTGGGCAGATACGCAGTATTTT	CASSLGSGGAWADTQYF
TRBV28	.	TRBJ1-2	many	TGTGCCAGCAGTTTATATGGCCCAGGACAGAGGGGCTATGGCTACACCTTC	CASSLYGPGQRGYGYTF
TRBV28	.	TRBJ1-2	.	TGTGCCAGCAGTTTATGGGGGGCGGATGGCTACACCTTC	CASSLWGADGYTF
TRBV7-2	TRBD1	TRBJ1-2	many	TGTGCCAGCAGCCCAACAGGGGTACTATGGAGCTACACCTTC	CASSPTGVLWSYTF
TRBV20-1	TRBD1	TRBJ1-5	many	TGCAGTGCTAGACTTACCCGGACAGGGAATAGCAATCAGCCCCAGCATTTT	CSARLTRTGNSNQPQHF
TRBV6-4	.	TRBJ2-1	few	TGTGCCAGCAGTGACTCGGGGGGGCCGTTGAATGAGCAGTTCTTC	CASSDSGGPLNEQFF
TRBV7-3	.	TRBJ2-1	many	TGTGCCAGCAGCTCGGACGGGTACAATGAGCAGTTCTTC	CASSSDGYNEQFF
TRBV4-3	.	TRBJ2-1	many	TGCGCCAGCAGCCAAGAACTGGGGGCAACGGGCAATGAGCAGTTCTTC	CASSQELGATGNEQFF
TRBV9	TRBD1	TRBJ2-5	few	TGTGCCAGCAGCCCCCAGGACAGGGTACCCGAGACCCAGTACTTC	CASSPQDRVPETQYF
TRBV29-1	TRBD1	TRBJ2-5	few	TGCAGCGTTGGGGTGATTTCAGGGGGCATCCCGTCGGGGACCCAGTACTTC	CSVGVISGGIPSGTQYF
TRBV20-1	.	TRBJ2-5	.	TGCAGTGTCAGACCCTCCAGTAGACCCCTTTGGGAGACCCAGTACTTC	CSVRPSSRPLWETQYF
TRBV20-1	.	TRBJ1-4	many	TGCAGTGCTTGGCGGGGGATTGAAGGAAAACTGTTTTTT	CSAWRGIEGKLFF
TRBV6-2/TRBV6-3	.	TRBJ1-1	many	TGTGCCAGCAGTTATGCGGGGGGCGCGACTGAAGCTTTCTTT	CASSYAGGATEAFF
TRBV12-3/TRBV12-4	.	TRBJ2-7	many	TGTGCCAGCAGTTTAATCGGGAGCTCCTACGAGCAGTACTTC	CASSLIGSSYEQYF
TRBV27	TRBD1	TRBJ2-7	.	TGTGCCAGCACCAAGGCCGGGACAGGGGGCGAGCAGTACTTC	CASTKAGTGGEQYF
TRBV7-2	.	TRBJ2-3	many	TGTGCCAGCAGCTTAAGTGCCACAGATACGCAGTATTTT	CASSLSATDTQYF
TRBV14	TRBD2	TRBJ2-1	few	TGTGCCAGCAGCGTCCTAGCGGGCCCTAGCTCCTACAATGAGCAGTTCTTC	CASSVLAGPSSYNEQFF
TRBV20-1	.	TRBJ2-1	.	TGCAGTGCTAGAGGGGGGGGGGCGCGGTACAATGAGCAGTTCTTC	CSARGGGARYNEQFF
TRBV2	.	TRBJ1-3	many	TGTGCCAGCAAAGACGGTGGAAACACCATATATTTT	CASKDGGNTIYF
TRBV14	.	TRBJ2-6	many	TGTGCCAGCAGCCAAGAGAAGCACTCTGGGGCCAACGTCCTGACTTTC	CASSQEKHSGANVLTF
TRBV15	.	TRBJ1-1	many	TGTGCCACCAGCAGAGAAACGTCAGTCACTGAAGCTTTCTTT	CATSRETSVTEAFF
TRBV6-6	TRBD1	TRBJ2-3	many	TGTGCCAGCAGTTACCTCCGACAGGGACACACAGATACGCAGTATTTT	CASSYLRQGHTDTQYF
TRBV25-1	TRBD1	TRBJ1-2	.	TGTGCCAGCAGTACAGGGGAGGGTCGGAATGGCTACACCTTC	CASSTGEGRNGYTF
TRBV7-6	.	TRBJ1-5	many	TGTGCCAGCAGCTTAATGGCAGGAAGCAATCAGCCCCAGCATTTT	CASSLMAGSNQPQHF
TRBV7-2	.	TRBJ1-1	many	TGTGCCAGCAGCTACCCGGTGGGGTATGGTACTGAAGCTTTCTTT	CASSYPVGYGTEAFF
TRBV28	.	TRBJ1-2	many	TGTGCCAGCAGTGACCCCGGCGGTTCTAACTATGGCTACACCTTC	CASSDPGGSNYGYTF
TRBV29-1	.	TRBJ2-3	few	TGCAGCGTTGCTTTGCGGACCACAGATACGCAGTATTTT	CSVALRTTDTQYF
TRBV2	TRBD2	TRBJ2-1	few	TGTGCCAGCAGTGAAGAACTGGCGGGAGTGTACCCCAATGAGCAGTTCTTC	CASSEELAGVYPNEQFF
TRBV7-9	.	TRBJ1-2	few	TGTGCCAGCAGCTTAGTCAGTGGGAGGACAGCCGGGATCTATGGCTACACCTTC	CASSLVSGRTAGIYGYTF
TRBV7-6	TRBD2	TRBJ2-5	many	TGTGCCAGCAGCTTAGAAGCGGGGGAACGGGAGACCCAGTACTTC	CASSLEAGERETQYF
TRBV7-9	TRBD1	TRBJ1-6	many	TGTGCCAGCAGTCGCAGACAGGGTGTCATTAATTCACCCCTCCACTTT	CASSRRQGVINSPLHF
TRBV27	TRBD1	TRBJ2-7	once	TGTGCCAGCAGTTTGTCCGGGACAGGGGTAAACGAGCAGTACTTC	CASSLSGTGVNEQYF
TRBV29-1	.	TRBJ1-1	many	TGCAGCGTTGACGTAGGGGATTACACTGAAGCTTTCTTT	CSVDVGDYTEAFF
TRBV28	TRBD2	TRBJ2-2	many	TGTGCCAGCGGCAGCGGGGGGGCCAACACCGGGGAGCTGTTTTTT	CASGSGGANTGELFF
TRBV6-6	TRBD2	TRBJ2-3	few	TGTGCCAGCAGCCCAGCGGGGGGGTTGGGGGATACGCAGTATTTT	CASSPAGGLGDTQYF
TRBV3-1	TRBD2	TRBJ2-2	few	TGTGCCAGCAGCCAAGAGGGACTAGCGGGGGTTGGGAACACCGGGGAGCTGTTTTTT	CASSQEGLAGVGNTGELFF
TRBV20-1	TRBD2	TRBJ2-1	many	TGCAGTGCTAGAGATCCTGCGGGGGCCTACAATGAGCAGTTCTTC	CSARDPAGAYNEQFF
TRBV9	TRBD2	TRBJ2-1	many	TGTGCCAGCAGCGCGGGAGCGGGGGCCCATGAGCAGTTCTTC	CASSAGAGAHEQFF
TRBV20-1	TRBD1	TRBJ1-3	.	TGCAGTGCTTTGCCGGGGACAGGGTCTGGAAACACCATATATTTT	CSALPGTGSGNTIYF
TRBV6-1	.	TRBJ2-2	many	TGTGCCAGCAGTGGCAGTTACACCGGGGAGCTGTTTTTT	CASSGSYTGELFF
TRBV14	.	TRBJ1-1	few	TGTGCCAGCAGCCAAAGGGAGTTAGAAGCTTTCTTT	CASSQRELEAFF
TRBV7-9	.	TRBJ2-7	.	TGTGCCAGCAGCGCTCCAGGAGGGCGGAACGAGCAGTACTTC	CASSAPGGRNEQYF
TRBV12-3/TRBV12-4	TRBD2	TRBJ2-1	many	TGTGCCAGCAGCCTAGAACCTAGCGGGAGGGGCCAGTTCTTC	CASSLEPSGRGQFF
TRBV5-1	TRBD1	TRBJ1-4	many	TGCGCCAGCAGCTTGGGACAGGGACTTGAAAAACTGTTTTTT	CASSLGQGLEKLFF
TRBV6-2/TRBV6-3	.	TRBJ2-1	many	TGTGCCAGCAGTTACCGGACACCCTCCTACAATGAGCAGTTCTTC	CASSYRTPSYNEQFF
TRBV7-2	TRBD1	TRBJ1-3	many	TGTGCCAGCAGCGAGAGACAGGGGATCTCTGGAAACACCATATATTTT	CASSERQGISGNTIYF
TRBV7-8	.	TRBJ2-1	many	TGTGCCAGCAGCCACCTCGGGCGAGCCGGCCGAGGTGAGCAGTTCTTC	CASSHLGRAGRGEQFF
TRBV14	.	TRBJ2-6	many	TGTGCCAGCCACTCAGGTGGGGCCAACGTCCTGACTTTC	CASHSGGANVLTF
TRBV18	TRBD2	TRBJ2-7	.	TGTGCCAGCTCATCTGGACTAGCGGGGGGCTACGAGCAGTACTTC	CASSSGLAGGYEQYF
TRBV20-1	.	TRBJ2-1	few	TGCAGTGCCCTACAGGGTCTTAGGAATGTACAGTTCTTC	CSALQGLRNVQFF